This T cell receptor (beta chain) was found in a study of shared clonotypes between healthy human individuals. Study information: The donor pool was made up of two women and a few men aged 18 to 49.

Every immunoSEQ plate was one replicate of a subset's evenly spread DNA. Sequenced by immunoSEQ multiplex PCR; TCRdb stores in-frame clones only, minus some. The table shows some 2,400,000 clones, with approximately 96% occurring only once. The germline V gene encodes CDR1 LNHDA and CDR2 SQIVND (reference sequence). V lost 7 bases and J lost 8; bases outside the gene matches: 12. This CDR3 is 16 amino acids long. Sequencing was carried out using naive CD4+ T cells sorted from blood. Subset noted: CD45RA+ positively selected. The rearrangement uses TRBV19 and TRBJ2-1; TRBD2 matches 12 bases. This TCR came from a man aged 18 to 30 in good health. The CDR3 bases are TGTGCCAGTACTTGGACTAGCGGGATCCGGGGTGATGAGCAGTTCTTC. Protein product: CASTWTSGIRGDEQFF.